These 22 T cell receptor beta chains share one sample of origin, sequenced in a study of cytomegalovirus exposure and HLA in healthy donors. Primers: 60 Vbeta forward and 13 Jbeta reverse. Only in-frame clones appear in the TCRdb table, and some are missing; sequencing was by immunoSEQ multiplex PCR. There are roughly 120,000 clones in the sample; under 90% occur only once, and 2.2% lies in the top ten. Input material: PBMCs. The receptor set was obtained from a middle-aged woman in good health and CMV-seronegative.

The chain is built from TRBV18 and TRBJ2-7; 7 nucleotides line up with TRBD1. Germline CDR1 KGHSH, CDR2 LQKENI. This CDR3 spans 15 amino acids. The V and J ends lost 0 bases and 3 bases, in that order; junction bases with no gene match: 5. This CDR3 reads CASSPPRGQFYEQYF. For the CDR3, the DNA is TGTGCCAGCTCACCACCAAGGGGGCAGTTCTACGAGCAGTACTTC.

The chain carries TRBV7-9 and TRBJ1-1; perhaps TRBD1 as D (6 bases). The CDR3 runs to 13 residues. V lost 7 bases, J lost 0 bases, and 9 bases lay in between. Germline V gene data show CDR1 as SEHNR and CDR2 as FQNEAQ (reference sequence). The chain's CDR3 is CASTGAMNTEAFF. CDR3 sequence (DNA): TGTGCCAGCACAGGGGCGATGAACACTGAAGCTTTCTTT.

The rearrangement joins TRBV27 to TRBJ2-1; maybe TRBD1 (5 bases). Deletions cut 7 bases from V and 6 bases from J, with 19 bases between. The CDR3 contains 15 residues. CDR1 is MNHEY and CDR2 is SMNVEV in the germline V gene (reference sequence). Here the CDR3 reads CASTPAALGANEQFF. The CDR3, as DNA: TGTGCCAGCACCCCGGCCGCTTTAGGGGCCAATGAGCAGTTCTTC.

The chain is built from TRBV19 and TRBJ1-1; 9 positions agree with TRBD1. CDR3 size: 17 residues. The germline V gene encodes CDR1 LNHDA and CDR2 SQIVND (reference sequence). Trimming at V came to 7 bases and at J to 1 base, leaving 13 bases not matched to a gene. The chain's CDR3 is CASTPYAATGGNTEAFF. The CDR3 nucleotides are TGTGCCAGTACCCCGTACGCGGCGACAGGGGGGAACACTGAAGCTTTCTTT.

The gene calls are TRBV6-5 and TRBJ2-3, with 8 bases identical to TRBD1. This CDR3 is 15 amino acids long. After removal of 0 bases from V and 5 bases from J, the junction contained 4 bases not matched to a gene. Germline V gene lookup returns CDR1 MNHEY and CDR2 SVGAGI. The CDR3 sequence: CASSYSGTGRDTQYF. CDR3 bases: TGTGCCAGCAGTTACTCAGGGACAGGTAGAGATACGCAGTATTTT.

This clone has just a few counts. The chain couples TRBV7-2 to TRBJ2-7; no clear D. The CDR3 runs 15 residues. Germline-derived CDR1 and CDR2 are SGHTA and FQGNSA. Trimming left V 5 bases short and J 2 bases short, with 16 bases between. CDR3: CASSPWATNTYEQYF. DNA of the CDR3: TGTGCCAGCAGCCCTTGGGCTACGAACACCTACGAGCAGTACTTC.

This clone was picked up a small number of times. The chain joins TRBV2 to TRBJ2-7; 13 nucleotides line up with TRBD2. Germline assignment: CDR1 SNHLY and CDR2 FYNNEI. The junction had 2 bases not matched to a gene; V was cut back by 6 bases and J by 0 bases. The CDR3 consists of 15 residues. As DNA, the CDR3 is TGTGCCAGCAGGTGGACTAGCGGGAGCTCCTACGAGCAGTACTTC. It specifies CASRWTSGSSYEQYF.

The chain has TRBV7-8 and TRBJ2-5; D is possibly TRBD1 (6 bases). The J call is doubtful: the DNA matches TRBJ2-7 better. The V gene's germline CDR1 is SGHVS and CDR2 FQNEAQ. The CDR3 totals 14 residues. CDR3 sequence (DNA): TGTGCCAGCAGCTTCGGAAAGGGGGCCTACGAGCAGTACTTC. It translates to CASSFGKGAYEQYF.

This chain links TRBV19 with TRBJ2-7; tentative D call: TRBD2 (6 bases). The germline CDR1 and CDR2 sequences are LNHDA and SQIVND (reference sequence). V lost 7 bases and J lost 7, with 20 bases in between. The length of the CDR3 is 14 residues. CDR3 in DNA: TGTGCCAGTACCGCGGGGCTCTCTTTGGGGGAGCAGTACTTC. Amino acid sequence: CASTAGLSLGEQYF.

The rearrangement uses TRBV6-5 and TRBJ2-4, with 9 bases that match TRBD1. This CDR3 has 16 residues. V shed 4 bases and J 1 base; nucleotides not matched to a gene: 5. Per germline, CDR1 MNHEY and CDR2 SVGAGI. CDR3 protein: CASSFGQGKAKNIQYF. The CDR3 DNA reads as TGTGCCAGCAGTTTTGGACAGGGGAAGGCCAAAAACATTCAGTACTTC.

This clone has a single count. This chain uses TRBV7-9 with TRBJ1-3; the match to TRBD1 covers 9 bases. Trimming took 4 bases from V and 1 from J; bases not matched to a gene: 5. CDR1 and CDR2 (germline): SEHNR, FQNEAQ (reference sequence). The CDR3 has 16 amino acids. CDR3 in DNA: TGTGCCAGCAGCTCAGGGGGGACAGGGTCTGGAAACACCATATATTTT. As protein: CASSSGGTGSGNTIYF.

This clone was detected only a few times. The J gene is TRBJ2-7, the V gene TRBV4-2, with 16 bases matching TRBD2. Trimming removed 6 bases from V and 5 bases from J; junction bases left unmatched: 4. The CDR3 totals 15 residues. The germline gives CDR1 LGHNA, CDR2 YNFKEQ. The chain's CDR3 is CASRPGTSGGDEQYF. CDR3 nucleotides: TGTGCCAGCAGGCCCGGGACTAGCGGGGGGGACGAGCAGTACTTC.

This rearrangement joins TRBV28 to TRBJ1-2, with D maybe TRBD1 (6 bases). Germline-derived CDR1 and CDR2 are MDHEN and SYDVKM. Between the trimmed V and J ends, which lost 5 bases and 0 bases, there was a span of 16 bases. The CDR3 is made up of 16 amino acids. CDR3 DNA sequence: TGTGCCAGCAGTACAAAACAGGGACCCCCTAACTATGGCTACACCTTC. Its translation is CASSTKQGPPNYGYTF.

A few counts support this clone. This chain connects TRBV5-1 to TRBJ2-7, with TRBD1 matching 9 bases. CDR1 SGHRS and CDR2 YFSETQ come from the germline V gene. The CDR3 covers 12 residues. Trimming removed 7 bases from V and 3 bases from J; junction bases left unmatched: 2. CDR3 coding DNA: TGCGCCAGCGGACAGGGGAACTACGAGCAGTACTTC. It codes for CASGQGNYEQYF.

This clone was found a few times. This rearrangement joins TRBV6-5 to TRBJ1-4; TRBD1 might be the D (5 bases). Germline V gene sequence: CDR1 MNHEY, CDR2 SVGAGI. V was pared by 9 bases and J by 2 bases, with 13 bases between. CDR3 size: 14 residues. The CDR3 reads CASTGGKTNEKLFF. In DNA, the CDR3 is TGTGCCAGTACCGGGGGGAAGACTAATGAAAAACTGTTTTTT.

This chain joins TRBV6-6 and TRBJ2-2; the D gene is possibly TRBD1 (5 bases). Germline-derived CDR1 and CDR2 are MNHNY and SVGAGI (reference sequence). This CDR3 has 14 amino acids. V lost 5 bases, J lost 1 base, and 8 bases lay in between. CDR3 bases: TGTGCCAGCAGTCGAACAGGGAACACCGGGGAGCTGTTTTTT. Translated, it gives CASSRTGNTGELFF.

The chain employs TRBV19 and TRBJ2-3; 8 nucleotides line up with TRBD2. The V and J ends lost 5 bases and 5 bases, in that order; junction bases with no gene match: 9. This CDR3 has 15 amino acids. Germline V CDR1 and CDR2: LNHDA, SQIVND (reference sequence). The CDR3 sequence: CASSSPTSAGDTQYF. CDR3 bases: TGTGCCAGTAGTTCCCCGACTAGCGCCGGAGATACGCAGTATTTT.

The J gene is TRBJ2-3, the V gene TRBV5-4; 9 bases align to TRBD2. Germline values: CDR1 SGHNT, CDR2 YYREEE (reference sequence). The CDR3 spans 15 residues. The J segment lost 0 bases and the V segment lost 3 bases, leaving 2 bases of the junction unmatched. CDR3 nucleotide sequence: TGTGCCAGCAGCTGGGGACTAGCTAGCACAGATACGCAGTATTTT. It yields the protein CASSWGLASTDTQYF.

This CDR3 reads CASSEKITGPYNEQFF. The CDR3 nucleotides are TGTGCCAGCAGTGAGAAGATAACAGGGCCTTACAATGAGCAGTTCTTC. The gene calls are TRBV2 and TRBJ2-1; a weak D match, TRBD1 (6 bases). Between the trimmed V and J ends, which lost 3 bases and 4 bases, there was a span of 16 bases. Germline V gives CDR1 SNHLY, CDR2 FYNNEI. The CDR3 has 16 residues.

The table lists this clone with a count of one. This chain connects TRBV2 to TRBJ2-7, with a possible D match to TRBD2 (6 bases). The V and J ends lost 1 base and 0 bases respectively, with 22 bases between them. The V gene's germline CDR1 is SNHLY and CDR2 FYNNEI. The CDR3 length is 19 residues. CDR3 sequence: CASSEVPGGGRKSSYEQYF. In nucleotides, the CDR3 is TGTGCCAGCAGTGAAGTCCCCGGGGGTGGGCGGAAAAGCTCCTACGAGCAGTACTTC. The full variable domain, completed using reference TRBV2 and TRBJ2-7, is EPEVTQTPSHQVTQMGQEVILRCVPISNHLYFYWYRQILGQKVEFLVSFYNNEISEKSEIFDDQFSVERPDGSNFTLKIRSTKLEDSAMYFCASSEVPGGGRKSSYEQYFGPGTRLTVT.

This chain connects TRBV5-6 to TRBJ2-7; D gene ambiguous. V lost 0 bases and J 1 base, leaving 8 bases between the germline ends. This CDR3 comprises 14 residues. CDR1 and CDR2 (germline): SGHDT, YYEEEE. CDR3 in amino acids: CASSLGDTSYEQYF. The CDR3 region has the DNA TGTGCCAGCAGCTTGGGAGACACGTCCTACGAGCAGTACTTC.

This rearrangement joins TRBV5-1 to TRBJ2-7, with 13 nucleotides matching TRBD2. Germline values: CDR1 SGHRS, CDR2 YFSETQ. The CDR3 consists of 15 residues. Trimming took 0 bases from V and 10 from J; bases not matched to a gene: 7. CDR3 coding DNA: TGCGCCAGCAGCTTGGCTTCGGGACTAGCGGGACATCAGTACTTC. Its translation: CASSLASGLAGHQYF.